This TCR beta chain derives from a study of shared clonotypes between healthy human individuals. The overall study: Researchers assigned three CD4 naive, three CD4 memory, two CD8 naive and one CD8 memory plate to each donor.

Data came from immunoSEQ multiplex PCR; TCRdb stores just in-frame clones and leaves some out. The table includes around 2.5 million clones, 80% to 95% detected once. V dropped 3 bases and J dropped 7; count of bases not matched to a gene: 14. CDR3 length: 17 amino acids. CDR1 KGHSH and CDR2 LQKENI come from the germline V gene. The chain links TRBV18 to TRBJ2-1; 8 bases fit TRBD2. The sequence was collected from a man aged 18 to 30 in good health. Some clones in this sample may be carry-over from other donors' samples. Sequenced material: naive CD4+ T cells from PBMCs. Stated subset: CD45RA+ positively selected. The CDR3 DNA is TGTGCCAGCTCACCCCGGGGGGGACACCTCGAGAAAAATGAGCAGTTCTTC. This gives the protein CASSPRGGHLEKNEQFF.